The 26 T cell receptor beta chains reported below all come from one sample, sequenced in a study of beta chain features in type 1 diabetes. General study results and limits: TCRB CDR3s from Type 1 diabetes patients were moderately but significantly shorter in all four CD4+ subsets.

The antigens of these receptors remain unknown. Investigators reverse transcribed all isolated RNA, so they sequenced expressed TCRB transcripts. Measured with immunoSEQ multiplex PCR; TCRdb has only the in-frame clones, and not every one. This sample has under 300,000 clones, with about 15% found just once. The sample taken for sequencing was naive CD4+ T cells from blood. The receptors were gathered from a young man with type 1 diabetes.

V usage is TRBV10-3 and J usage is TRBJ2-3, with 8 positions matching TRBD2. Unmatched junction bases numbered 8, after V lost 4 bases and J lost 2 bases. The CDR3 runs to 16 residues. CDR1 and CDR2 from the germline V gene are ENHRY and SYGVKD. The CDR3 nucleotides are TGTGCCATCAGTGGTGAGCTAGCGGGCCTCACAGATACGCAGTATTTT. Translation gives CAISGELAGLTDTQYF.

This clone was counted only a few times. CDR3 in amino acids: CSARTGGEQYF. In nucleotides, the CDR3 is TGCAGCGCAAGGACCGGAGGGGAGCAGTACTTC. V is TRBV29-1 and J is TRBJ2-7; perhaps TRBD2 as D (6 bases). Germline V gene data show CDR1 as SQVTM and CDR2 as ANQGSEA. The CDR3 extends over 11 amino acids. Trimming took 7 bases from V and 7 from J, leaving 14 bases between them.

The J gene is TRBJ2-7, the V gene TRBV5-6; 10 bases agree with TRBD1. Germline-derived CDR1 and CDR2 are SGHDT and YYEEEE. Trimming at V came to 3 bases and at J to 7 bases, leaving 7 bases not matched to a gene. The CDR3 has 14 amino acids. The CDR3 loop is CASSSDRGRLEQYF. The CDR3 DNA reads as TGTGCCAGCAGCTCTGACAGGGGGCGATTGGAGCAGTACTTC.

The gene calls are TRBV15 and TRBJ2-1, with 11 bases that match TRBD1. The CDR3 length is 14 residues. Per the germline V gene, CDR1 is LNHNV and CDR2 is YYDKDF (reference sequence). Unmatched junction bases numbered 5, after V lost 6 bases and J lost 7 bases. The CDR3 DNA is TGTGCCACCAGTGCGGACAGGGGGCGGAATGAGCAGTTCTTC. Its protein is CATSADRGRNEQFF.

V gene TRBV6-5 combines with J gene TRBJ1-2; D is undetermined. V was trimmed by 4 bases and J by 6 bases, leaving 18 bases between them. The CDR3 has 15 residues. Per the germline V gene, CDR1 is MNHEY and CDR2 is SVGAGI. CDR3 sequence reads: CASSSTTPRWDGYTF. CDR3 sequence (DNA): TGTGCCAGCAGTTCGACTACACCGAGGTGGGATGGCTACACCTTC.

This clone was counted only a few times. The chain is built from TRBV4-1 and TRBJ2-5; TRBD2 agrees at 11 bases. CDR3 size: 15 residues. V lost 4 bases and J lost 4; bases outside the gene matches: 5. Germline V CDR1 and CDR2: MGHRA, YSYEKL. CDR3 in amino acids: CASSPLSGRVETQYF. CDR3 nucleotide sequence: TGCGCCAGCAGCCCCCTTAGCGGGAGGGTAGAGACCCAGTACTTC.

This clone has a handful of counts. CDR3 amino acids: CASSRGQGHEQYF. CDR3 coding DNA: TGTGCCAGCAGTAGAGGACAGGGCCACGAGCAGTACTTC. The V call is TRBV6-5, the J call TRBJ2-7; 8 bases agree with TRBD1. The V gene's germline CDR1 is MNHEY and CDR2 SVGAGI. Trimming took 5 bases from V and 5 from J; bases not matched to a gene: 5. This CDR3 has 13 residues.

The J gene is TRBJ2-3, the V gene TRBV5-1; D might be TRBD1 (6 bases). Trimming shortened V by 0 bases and J by 6 bases, and 11 bases separated the two germline ends. CDR1 is SGHRS, CDR2 YFSETQ, per germline. The CDR3 contains 14 residues. The CDR3 spells CASSLEQGLDTQYF. Here the CDR3 DNA reads TGCGCCAGCAGCTTGGAACAGGGCCTCGATACGCAGTATTTT. Using reference TRBV5-1 and TRBJ2-3 for the parts outside the CDR3, the full variable domain is KAGVTQTPRYLIKTRGQQVTLSCSPISGHRSVSWYQQTPGQGLQFLFEYFSETQRNKGNFPGRFSGRQFSNSRSEMNVSTLELGDSALYLCASSLEQGLDTQYFGPGTRLTVL.

This clone appeared a few times. The rearrangement joins TRBV7-9 to TRBJ2-7; 7 bases match TRBD2. J was trimmed by 2 bases and V by 1 base; bases with no gene match: 11. The CDR3 runs 17 residues. CDR1 and CDR2 from the germline V gene are SEHNR and FQNEAQ (reference sequence). This chain's CDR3 is CASSLGSASGNTYEQYF. CDR3 bases: TGTGCCAGCAGCTTAGGGTCCGCTAGCGGTAACACCTACGAGCAGTACTTC.

This sequence joins TRBV7-2 and TRBJ2-4, with D possibly TRBD1 on 5 matching bases. Per the germline V gene, CDR1 is SGHTA and CDR2 is FQGNSA. Trimming left V 5 bases short and J 7 bases short, with 12 bases between. CDR3 length equals 13 residues. CDR3 sequence reads: CASSASPGNIQYF. CDR3 coding DNA: TGTGCCAGCAGCGCTTCTCCAGGGAACATTCAGTACTTC.

This clone was detected only a few times. The gene calls are TRBV30 and TRBJ2-1, with 8 nucleotides matching TRBD1. After removal of 5 bases from V and 7 bases from J, the junction contained 16 bases not matched to a gene. There are 16 residues in the CDR3. CDR1 and CDR2 (germline): GTSNPN, SVGIG (reference sequence). CDR3 sequence (DNA): TGTGCCTGGGGCCCGAGGATGGACAGGGCTCGGAATGAGCAGTTCTTC. As protein: CAWGPRMDRARNEQFF.

J is TRBJ2-3 and V is TRBV6-5, with 9 nucleotides matching TRBD2. The CDR3 extends over 14 amino acids. Germline CDR1 MNHEY, CDR2 SVGAGI. V lost 6 bases to trimming and J lost 6 bases; unmatched junction nucleotides: 7. CDR3 DNA: TGTGCCAGCAGCGGGACTAGCCGGGGGGATACGCAGTATTTT. Its translation is CASSGTSRGDTQYF.

This clone was counted only a few times. The V gene is TRBV7-9, the J gene TRBJ2-5; 8 nucleotides align to TRBD1. Looked up from germline, CDR1 is SEHNR and CDR2 is FQNEAQ (reference sequence). J lost 5 bases, V lost 0 bases, and 5 bases had no gene match. The CDR3 sequence is 15 residues long. CDR3 protein: CASSLAAGGEETQYF. CDR3 in DNA: TGTGCCAGCAGCTTAGCGGCAGGGGGCGAGGAGACCCAGTACTTC.

This clone was seen only a few times. This chain connects TRBV5-1 to TRBJ1-1; 10 bases match TRBD1. The CDR3 loop spans 15 amino acids. The V segment lost 4 bases and the J segment 4 bases; nucleotides outside the gene matches: 7. Germline CDR1 SGHRS, CDR2 YFSETQ. The CDR3 region is CASSPGTGVSTEAFF. The CDR3 DNA follows: TGCGCCAGCAGCCCGGGGACAGGGGTGAGCACTGAAGCTTTCTTT.

The chain couples TRBV7-2 to TRBJ1-1, with D maybe TRBD1 (6 bases). The CDR3 runs 15 residues. Germline V gives CDR1 SGHTA, CDR2 FQGNSA. V was trimmed by 5 bases and J by 0 bases, leaving 13 bases between them. The CDR3 DNA sequence: TGTGCCAGCAGCCGAGGGGGGGGGATGAACACTGAAGCTTTCTTT. Encoded protein: CASSRGGGMNTEAFF.

The chain uses TRBV11-2 and TRBJ1-1; D ambiguous. CDR3 length: 15 residues. From germline, CDR1 is SGHAT and CDR2 FQNNGV. V lost 1 base and J 5 bases, leaving 14 bases between the germline ends. The CDR3 DNA reads TGTGCCAGCAGCTTAGGTGTAGGGTCGGGAACTGAAGCTTTCTTT. Amino acids: CASSLGVGSGTEAFF.

The chain links TRBV2 to TRBJ1-2; D unclear. Trimming took off 1 base at V and 8 bases at J, with 5 bases between the two ends. This CDR3 is built from 11 residues. Germline CDR1 is SNHLY and CDR2 is FYNNEI. The CDR3 loop is CASSEDQGYTF. The CDR3 nucleotides are TGTGCCAGCAGTGAAGACCAGGGCTACACCTTC.

This chain uses TRBV7-9 with TRBJ2-7, with a weak D call TRBD1 (5 bases). This CDR3 contains 12 residues. The V end was cut by 6 bases, the J end by 3 bases, with 9 bases between. CDR1 SEHNR and CDR2 FQNEAQ come from the germline V gene (reference sequence). CDR3 sequence: CASSRQSYEQYF. CDR3 sequence (DNA): TGTGCCAGCAGTAGACAGAGCTACGAGCAGTACTTC.

This rearrangement joins TRBV29-1 to TRBJ2-5; TRBD2 matches 8 bases. With V trimmed by 4 bases and J by 2 bases, 6 bases remained unmatched. In germline, CDR1 is SQVTM, CDR2 ANQGSEA. The CDR3 runs to 14 residues. The CDR3, as DNA: TGCAGCGTTGCGGGTAGCGGGGCTCAAGAGACCCAGTACTTC. Protein: CSVAGSGAQETQYF.

The chain carries TRBV11-2 and TRBJ2-7; TRBD2 agrees at 10 bases. CDR1 is SGHAT, CDR2 FQNNGV, per germline. Losses at the gene ends were 6 bases for V and 3 bases for J; bases not matched to a gene: 5. CDR3 length equals 14 residues. CDR3 in DNA: TGTGCCAGCAGACCACTAGCGGGAAACTACGAGCAGTACTTC. It specifies CASRPLAGNYEQYF. Complete variable domain (other parts from reference TRBV11-2 and TRBJ2-7): EAGVAQSPRYKIIEKRQSVAFWCNPISGHATLYWYQQILGQGPKLLIQFQNNGVVDDSQLPKDRFSAERLKGVDSTLKIQPAKLEDSAVYLCASRPLAGNYEQYFGPGTRLTVT.

This clone was observed a few times. The chain recombines TRBV29-1 with TRBJ2-3; TRBD1 aligns across 10 bases. The V and J ends lost 6 bases and 2 bases, in that order; junction bases with no gene match: 5. The CDR3 totals 14 residues. The germline V gene has CDR1 SQVTM and CDR2 ANQGSEA. The DNA for the CDR3 is TGCAGCGTGGGGACAGGGGTGGTCACAGATACGCAGTATTTT. Protein product: CSVGTGVVTDTQYF.

In this sample, this clone turned up a few times. The chain recombines TRBV29-1 with TRBJ1-1; 8 nucleotides align to TRBD1. Germline assignment: CDR1 SQVTM and CDR2 ANQGSEA. The V and J ends lost 7 bases and 4 bases, in that order; junction bases with no gene match: 8. The CDR3 sequence is 13 residues long. This CDR3 reads CSAGGDRSTEAFF. The CDR3 nucleotides read TGCAGCGCTGGGGGGGACAGGTCCACTGAAGCTTTCTTT. The whole variable domain, filled in from reference TRBV29-1 and TRBJ1-1, reads SAVISQKPSRDICQRGTSLTIQCQVDSQVTMMFWYRQQPGQSLTLIATANQGSEATYESGFVIDKFPISRPNLTFSTLTVSNMSPEDSSIYLCSAGGDRSTEAFFGQGTRLTVV.

This clone has only a few counts. The chain recombines TRBV15 with TRBJ1-3; D gene uncertain. Trimming stripped 1 base from V and 2 bases from J, with 12 bases between. The CDR3 consists of 16 residues. CDR1 LNHNV and CDR2 YYDKDF come from the germline V gene (reference sequence). The CDR3 DNA follows: TGTGCCACCAGCAGAGTAAGTGGAGGCCCTGGAAACACCATATATTTT. Amino acids: CATSRVSGGPGNTIYF.

The chain links TRBV2 to TRBJ2-3; the D gene is possibly TRBD2 (5 bases). The germline V and J ends were trimmed by 10 bases and 8 bases, with 13 bases remaining between them. In germline, CDR1 is SNHLY, CDR2 FYNNEI. This CDR3 spans 11 amino acids. This CDR3 reads CATGETGTQYF. The CDR3 DNA sequence: TGTGCCACCGGGGAGACGGGTACGCAGTATTTT.

In this sample, this clone turned up a few times. The chain recombines TRBV29-1 with TRBJ2-1; the match to TRBD2 covers 13 bases. The junction had 4 bases not matched to a gene; V was cut back by 6 bases and J by 2 bases. The length of the CDR3 is 15 residues. The V gene's germline CDR1 is SQVTM and CDR2 ANQGSEA. CDR3 loop: CSVSTSGRTYNEQFF. Written as DNA, the CDR3 is TGCAGCGTCTCGACTAGCGGGAGGACCTACAATGAGCAGTTCTTC.

The chain uses TRBV7-6 and TRBJ2-6, with D perhaps TRBD2 (7 bases). The CDR3 sequence is 13 residues long. V was clipped by 5 bases and J by 14 bases, with 16 bases between them. Germline assignment: CDR1 SGHVS and CDR2 FNYEAQ. CDR3 sequence reads: CASSRGEGGFLTF. The CDR3, as DNA: TGTGCCAGCAGCCGAGGGGAGGGGGGGTTCCTGACTTTC.